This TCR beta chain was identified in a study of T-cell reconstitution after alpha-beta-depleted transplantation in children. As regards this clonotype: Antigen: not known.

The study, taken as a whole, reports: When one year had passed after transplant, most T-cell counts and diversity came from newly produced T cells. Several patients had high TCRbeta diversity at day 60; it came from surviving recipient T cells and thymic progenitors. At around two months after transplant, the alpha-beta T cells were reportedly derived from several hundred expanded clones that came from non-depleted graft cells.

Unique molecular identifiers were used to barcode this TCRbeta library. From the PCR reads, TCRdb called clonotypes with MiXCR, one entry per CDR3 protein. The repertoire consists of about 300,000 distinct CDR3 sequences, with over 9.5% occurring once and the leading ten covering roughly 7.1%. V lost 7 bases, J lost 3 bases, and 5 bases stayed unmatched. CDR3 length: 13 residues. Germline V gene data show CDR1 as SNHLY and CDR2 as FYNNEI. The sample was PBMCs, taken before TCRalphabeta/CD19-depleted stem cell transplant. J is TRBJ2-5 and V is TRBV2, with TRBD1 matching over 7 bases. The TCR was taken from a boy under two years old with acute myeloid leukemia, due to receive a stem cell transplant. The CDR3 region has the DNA TGTGCCAGCACTCGACAGGGAAAAGAGACCCAGTACTTC. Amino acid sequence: CASTRQGKETQYF. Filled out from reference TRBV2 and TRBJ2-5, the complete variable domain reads EPEVTQTPSHQVTQMGQEVILRCVPISNHLYFYWYRQILGQKVEFLVSFYNNEISEKSEIFDDQFSVERPDGSNFTLKIRSTKLEDSAMYFCASTRQGKETQYFGPGTRLLVL.